This TCR beta chain was found in a study of T-cell reconstitution after alpha-beta-depleted transplantation in children (dated by TCRdb to about 2016). Turning to the overall study: Using TCR repertoire profiling, the study quantitatively followed how T-cell immune reconstitution unfolded in children after TCRalphabeta/CD19-depleted allogeneic hematopoietic cell transplantation.

On the study overall, not on this receptor specifically: Over subsequent months, a decline in hyperexpanded clone frequencies was noted, and after one year, T-cell counts and TCRbeta diversity were mostly ascribed to newly produced T cells. About two months after transplant, the apparently early recovery of alphabetaT-cell counts reportedly depended on just several hundred clones that had expanded rapidly and came from non-depleted graft cells. In some patients, the high TCRbeta diversity seen at day 60 was put down to recipient T cells and intrathymic progenitors that had survived conditioning.

The treatment or condition label for this specimen denotes: allogeneic hematopoietic cell transplantation with graft depleted of TCRalphabeta T cells and CD19 B cells. The children who served as transplant recipients had been given grafts of TCRalphabeta/CD19-depleted allogeneic hematopoietic cells. The library was obtained by PCR. The listed sequencing device is Illumina HiSeq 2500. To normalize quantification of the TCRbeta repertoire, the TCR libraries were built with molecular barcoding that relied on unique molecular identifiers. TCRdb reanalyzed the raw reads on its own, using fastp at Q25 for trimming and MiXCR for clone calling, and kept in-frame beta chains. Entries that share a CDR3 protein sequence are merged under the most common genes and DNA. Within this sample are about 900,000 distinct CDR3 sequences, with about 26% of them counted one time only. Roughly 30% of the sample rests with the top ten.

For this clonotype: Its antigen target is currently unknown. Base quality data are lacking; no much larger clone is found one base away.

The CDR3 covers 15 residues, taking in both the cysteine and the phenylalanine. Only the CDR3 region is kept as DNA, spanning 45 bases read in frame from base 1. The trim is 3 bases for V and 4 bases for J, with a gap of 17 bases between the germline ends. The germline V gene provides CDR1 SGHRS and CDR2 YFSETQ. The material was PBMCs, mostly from graft donor cells, obtained 360 days after TCRalphabeta/CD19-depleted stem cell transplant. The rearrangement combines TRBV5-1 with TRBJ2-7; possibly the D gene is TRBD2, per 6 matching bases. The receptor was isolated from a boy in the first two years of life who had a stem cell transplant for SCID, so the T cells may come from the graft donor. The DNA sequence is given as TGCGCCAGCAGCTCGGACCGGGACGGGGGTTACGAGCAGTACTTC. Its translation is CASSSDRDGGYEQYF.